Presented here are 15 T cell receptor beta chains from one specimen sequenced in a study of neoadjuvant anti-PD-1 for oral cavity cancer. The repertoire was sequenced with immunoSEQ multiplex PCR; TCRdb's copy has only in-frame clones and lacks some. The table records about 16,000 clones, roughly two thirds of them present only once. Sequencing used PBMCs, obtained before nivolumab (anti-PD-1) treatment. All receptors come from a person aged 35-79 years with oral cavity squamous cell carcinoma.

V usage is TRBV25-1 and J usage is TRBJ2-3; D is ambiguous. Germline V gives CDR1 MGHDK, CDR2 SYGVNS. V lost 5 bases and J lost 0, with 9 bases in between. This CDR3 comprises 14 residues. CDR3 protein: CASSSSSSTDTQYF. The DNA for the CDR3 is TGTGCCAGCAGTTCCTCTTCTAGCACAGATACGCAGTATTTT.

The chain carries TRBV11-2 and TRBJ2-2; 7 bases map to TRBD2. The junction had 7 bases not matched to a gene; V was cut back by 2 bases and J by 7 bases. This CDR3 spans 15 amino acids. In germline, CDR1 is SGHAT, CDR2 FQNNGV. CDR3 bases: TGTGCCAGCAGCTTACTAGCGGAGGCGGGCGGGGAGCTGTTTTTT. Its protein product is CASSLLAEAGGELFF. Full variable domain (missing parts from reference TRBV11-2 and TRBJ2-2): EAGVAQSPRYKIIEKRQSVAFWCNPISGHATLYWYQQILGQGPKLLIQFQNNGVVDDSQLPKDRFSAERLKGVDSTLKIQPAKLEDSAVYLCASSLLAEAGGELFFGEGSRLTVL.

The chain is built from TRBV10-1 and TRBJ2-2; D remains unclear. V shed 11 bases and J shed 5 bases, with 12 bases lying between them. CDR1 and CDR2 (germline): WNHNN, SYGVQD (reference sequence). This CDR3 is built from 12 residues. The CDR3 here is CAVKGNTGELFF. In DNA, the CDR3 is TGCGCCGTTAAAGGGAATACCGGGGAGCTGTTTTTT.

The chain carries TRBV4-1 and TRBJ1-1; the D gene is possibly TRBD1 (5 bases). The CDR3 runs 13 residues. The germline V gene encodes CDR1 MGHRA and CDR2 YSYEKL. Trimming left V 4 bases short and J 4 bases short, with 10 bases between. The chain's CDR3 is CASSPQASTEAFF. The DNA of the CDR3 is TGCGCCAGCAGCCCACAGGCGTCCACTGAAGCTTTCTTT.

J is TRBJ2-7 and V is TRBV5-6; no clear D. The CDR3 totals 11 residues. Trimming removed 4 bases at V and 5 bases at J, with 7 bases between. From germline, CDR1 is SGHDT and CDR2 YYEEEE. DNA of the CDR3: TGTGCCAGCAGCCTCGTGAACGAGCAGTACTTC. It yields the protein CASSLVNEQYF.

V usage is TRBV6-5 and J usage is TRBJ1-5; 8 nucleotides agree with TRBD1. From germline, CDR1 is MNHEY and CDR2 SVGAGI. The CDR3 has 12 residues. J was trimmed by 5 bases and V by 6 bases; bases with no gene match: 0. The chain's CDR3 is CASRQGDQPQHF. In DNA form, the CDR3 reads TGTGCCAGCAGACAGGGGGATCAGCCCCAGCATTTT.

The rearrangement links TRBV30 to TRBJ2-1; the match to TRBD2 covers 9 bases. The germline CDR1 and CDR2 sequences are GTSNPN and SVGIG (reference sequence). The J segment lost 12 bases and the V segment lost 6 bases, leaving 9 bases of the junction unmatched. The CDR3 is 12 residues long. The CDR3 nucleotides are TGTGCCTGCTCCCTTAGCGGGAGAGGGCAGTTCTTC. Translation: CACSLSGRGQFF.

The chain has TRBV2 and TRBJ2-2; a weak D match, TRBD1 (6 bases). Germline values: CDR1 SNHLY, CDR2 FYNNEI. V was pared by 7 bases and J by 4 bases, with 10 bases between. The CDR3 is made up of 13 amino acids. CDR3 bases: TGTGCCAGCACCGACAGGCCCACCGGGGAGCTGTTTTTT. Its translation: CASTDRPTGELFF.

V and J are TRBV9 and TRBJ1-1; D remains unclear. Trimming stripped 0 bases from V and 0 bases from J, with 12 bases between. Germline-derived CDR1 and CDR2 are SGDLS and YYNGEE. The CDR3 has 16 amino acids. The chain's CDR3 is CASSVASGRMNTEAFF. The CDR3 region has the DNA TGTGCCAGCAGCGTAGCTTCGGGCCGAATGAACACTGAAGCTTTCTTT. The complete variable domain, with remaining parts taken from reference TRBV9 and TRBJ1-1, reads DSGVTQTPKHLITATGQRVTLRCSPRSGDLSVYWYQQSLDQGLQFLIQYYNGEERAKGNILERFSAQQFPDLHSELNLSSLELGDSALYFCASSVASGRMNTEAFFGQGTRLTVV.

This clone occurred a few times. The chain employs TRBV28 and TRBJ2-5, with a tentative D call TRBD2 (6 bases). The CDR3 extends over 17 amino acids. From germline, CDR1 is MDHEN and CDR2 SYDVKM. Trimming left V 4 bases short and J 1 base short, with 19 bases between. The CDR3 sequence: CASSSSPGLTFQETQYF. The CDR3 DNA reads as TGTGCCAGCAGTTCGTCCCCGGGACTGACCTTCCAAGAGACCCAGTACTTC.

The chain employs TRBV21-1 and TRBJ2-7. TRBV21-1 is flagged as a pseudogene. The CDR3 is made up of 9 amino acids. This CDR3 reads CASSDEQYF. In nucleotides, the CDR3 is TGTGCCAGCAGCGACGAGCAGTACTTC.

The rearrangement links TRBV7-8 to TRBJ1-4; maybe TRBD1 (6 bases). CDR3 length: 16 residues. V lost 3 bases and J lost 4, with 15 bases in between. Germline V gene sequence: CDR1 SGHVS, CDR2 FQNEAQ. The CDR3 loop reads CASSFVGGEVNEKLFF. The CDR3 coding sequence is TGTGCCAGCAGCTTCGTAGGGGGGGAGGTTAATGAAAAACTGTTTTTT.

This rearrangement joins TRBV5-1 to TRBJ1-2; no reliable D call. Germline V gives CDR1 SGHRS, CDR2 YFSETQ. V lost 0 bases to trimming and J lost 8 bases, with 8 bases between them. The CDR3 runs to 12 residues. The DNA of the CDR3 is TGCGCCAGCAGCTTGGAAGGGCTCGGCTACACCTTC. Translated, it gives CASSLEGLGYTF. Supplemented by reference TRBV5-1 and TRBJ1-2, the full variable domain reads KAGVTQTPRYLIKTRGQQVTLSCSPISGHRSVSWYQQTPGQGLQFLFEYFSETQRNKGNFPGRFSGRQFSNSRSEMNVSTLELGDSALYLCASSLEGLGYTFGSGTRLTVV.

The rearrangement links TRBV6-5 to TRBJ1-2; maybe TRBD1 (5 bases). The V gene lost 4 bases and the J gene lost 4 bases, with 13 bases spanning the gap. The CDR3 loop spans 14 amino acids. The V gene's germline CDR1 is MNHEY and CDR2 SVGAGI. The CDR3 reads CASSWSRGLYGYTF. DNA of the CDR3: TGTGCCAGCAGTTGGTCCCGGGGACTCTATGGCTACACCTTC.

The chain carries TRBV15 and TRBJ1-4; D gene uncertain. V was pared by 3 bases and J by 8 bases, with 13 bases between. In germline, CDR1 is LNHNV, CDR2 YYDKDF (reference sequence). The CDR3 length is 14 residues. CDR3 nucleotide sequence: TGTGCCACCAGCAGTGGCGGGTCTGGAGAAAAACTGTTTTTT. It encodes CATSSGGSGEKLFF.